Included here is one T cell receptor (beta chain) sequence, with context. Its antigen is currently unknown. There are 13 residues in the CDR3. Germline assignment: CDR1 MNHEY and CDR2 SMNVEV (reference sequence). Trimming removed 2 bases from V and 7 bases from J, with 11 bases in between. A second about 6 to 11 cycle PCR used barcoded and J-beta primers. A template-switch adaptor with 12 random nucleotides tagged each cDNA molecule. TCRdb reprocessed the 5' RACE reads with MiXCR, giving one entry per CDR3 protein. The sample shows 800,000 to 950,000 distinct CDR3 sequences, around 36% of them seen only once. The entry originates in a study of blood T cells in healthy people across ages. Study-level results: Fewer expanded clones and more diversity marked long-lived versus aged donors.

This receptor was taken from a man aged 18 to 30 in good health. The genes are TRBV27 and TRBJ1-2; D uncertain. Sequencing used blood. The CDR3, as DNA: TGTGCCAGCAGTTTACAGAGGATGGGTGGCTACACCTTC. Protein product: CASSLQRMGGYTF.